This T cell receptor (beta chain) was obtained from a study of T-cell reconstitution after alpha-beta-depleted transplantation in children. Unique molecular identifiers were incorporated during preparation of the TCRbeta library. TCRdb re-called the PCR reads with MiXCR, one entry per CDR3 protein. The table records some 250,000 distinct CDR3 sequences, around 13% of them present only once. V lost 4 bases to trimming and J lost 4 bases, with 16 bases between them. Germline-derived CDR1 and CDR2 are MDHEN and SYDVKM. The CDR3 runs 15 residues. The sample holds many counts of this clonotype. The sequencing used PBMCs from the stem cell graft donor, collected from the stem cell graft. The TCR sequence derives from a human donor who donated a stem cell graft to a child with acute lymphoblastic leukemia. The rearrangement uses TRBV28 and TRBJ1-1, with D unclear. The CDR3 is CASSYPVGLSTEAFF. As DNA, the CDR3 is TGTGCCAGCAGTTACCCAGTGGGGTTGAGCACTGAAGCTTTCTTT.